This is a list of T cell receptor beta chains from one sample in a study of blood T cells in healthy people across ages. TCRdb itself ran the 5' RACE reads through MiXCR, one entry per CDR3 protein. The sample consists of 800,000 to 950,000 distinct CDR3 sequences, 25% to 30% of them appearing once. This same sample was also taken into another study, of T cells of mothers and their children.

The sequencing input was blood. These TCRs come from a woman aged 40 to 49 in good health. Both conserved end residues are part of each CDR3. The D gene is left open where the match is weak. Clone size is shown for a subset of rows, as once, few, many or a class of expanded clone.

>-|TRBJ2-7|-|TRBV20-1
CSARRATGRGYEQYF
TGCAGTGCTAGAAGGGCTACGGGACGGGGCTACGAGCAGTACTTC
>many|TRBJ2-1|-|TRBV6-4
CASSDGGANEQFF
TGTGCCAGCAGTGACGGGGGGGCCAATGAGCAGTTCTTC
>-|TRBJ1-2|-|TRBV4-1
CASSQDGRWGRVVLYGYTF
TGCGCCAGCAGCCAAGATGGTAGATGGGGTAGGGTTGTCCTCTATGGCTACACCTTC
>many|TRBJ1-2|-|TRBV29-1
CSATVFRDNYGYTF
TGCAGCGCCACCGTCTTTAGGGATAACTATGGCTACACCTTC
>-|TRBJ1-1|-|TRBV7-2
CASSWGSPNTEAFF
TGTGCCAGCAGCTGGGGAAGCCCGAACACTGAAGCTTTCTTT
>-|TRBJ2-1|-|TRBV28
CASSLPGTYNEQFF
TGTGCCAGCAGTTTACCCGGGACCTACAATGAGCAGTTCTTC
>-|TRBJ1-2|-|TRBV7-6
CASSSRRDGSNYGYTF
TGTGCCAGCAGTTCCCGCCGGGACGGTTCTAACTATGGCTACACCTTC
>many|TRBJ1-4|-|TRBV20-1
CSAWGSTGEKLFF
TGCAGTGCTTGGGGGAGCACGGGAGAAAAACTGTTTTTT
>few|TRBJ2-3|-|TRBV4-2
CASSQVFEVFVTQYF
TGTGCCAGCAGCCAAGTGTTTGAAGTTTTTGTCACGCAGTATTTT
>-|TRBJ2-5|TRBD1|TRBV6-2/TRBV6-3
CASGQGERRTQYF
TGTGCCAGCGGACAGGGCGAGAGACGGACCCAGTACTTC
>many|TRBJ2-5|TRBD2|TRBV7-9
CASSLETSALGTQYF
TGTGCCAGCAGCTTAGAAACTAGCGCCCTAGGGACCCAGTACTTC
>once|TRBJ2-1|TRBD2|TRBV5-1
CASSLVGGGKYGEQFF
TGCGCCAGCAGCTTGGTAGGCGGGGGAAAGTATGGTGAGCAGTTCTTC
>many|TRBJ2-7|TRBD2|TRBV20-1
CSARTSGGAVQSYEQYF
TGTAGTGCTAGGACTAGCGGGGGGGCCGTACAAAGCTACGAGCAGTACTTC
>few|TRBJ1-4|-|TRBV3-1
CASSQDLQNEKLFF
TGTGCCAGCAGCCAAGATCTTCAAAATGAAAAACTGTTTTTT
>-|TRBJ2-7|TRBD2|TRBV27
CASSCTGGGYEQYF
TGTGCCAGCAGTTGTACGGGCGGGGGCTACGAGCAGTACTTC
>few|TRBJ2-1|TRBD2|TRBV20-1
CSARGGTSGGISYNEQFF
TGCAGTGCTAGAGGCGGGACTAGCGGGGGCATATCCTACAATGAGCAGTTCTTC
>many|TRBJ2-3|-|TRBV27
CASSLLGGTDTQYF
TGTGCCAGCAGTTTATTGGGGGGCACAGATACGCAGTATTTT
>-|TRBJ1-1|-|TRBV7-2
CASSSEATVNTEAFF
TGTGCCAGCAGCTCAGAGGCGACGGTGAACACTGAAGCTTTCTTT
>many|TRBJ2-1|TRBD1|TRBV5-1
CASSPGGTGTYNEQFF
TGCGCCAGCAGCCCGGGCGGGACAGGGACCTACAATGAGCAGTTCTTC
>few|TRBJ1-2|TRBD1|TRBV12-3/TRBV12-4
CASNDRQGPNYGYTF
TGTGCCAGCAACGATCGACAGGGTCCTAACTATGGCTACACCTTC
>-|TRBJ2-3|-|TRBV3-1
CASSQGRMVQYF
TGTGCCAGCAGCCAAGGTAGGATGGTTCAGTATTTT
>few|TRBJ2-5|-|TRBV20-1
CSANGLLFQETQYF
TGCAGTGCTAATGGTCTACTCTTCCAAGAGACCCAGTACTTC
>few|TRBJ2-4|TRBD2|TRBV25-1
CASSVSLSGGKNIQYF
TGTGCCAGCAGTGTTTCGTTAAGCGGGGGTAAAAACATTCAGTACTTC
>-|TRBJ2-4|TRBD1|TRBV28
CASSLLRTGGANIQYF
TGTGCCAGCAGTTTATTACGTACAGGGGGCGCAAACATTCAGTACTTC
>-|TRBJ1-6|-|TRBV20-1
CSVGRSGNSPPHF
TGCAGTGTGGGACGCAGTGGGAATTCACCCCCCCACTTT
>-|TRBJ1-4|TRBD1|TRBV18
CASSSQKGQRRINEKLFF
TGTGCCAGCTCATCTCAGAAGGGACAGCGCCGAATTAATGAAAAACTGTTTTTT
>-|TRBJ2-5|-|TRBV14
CASSPIQNRARQATQYF
TGTGCCAGCAGTCCAATCCAAAACCGGGCCAGACAAGCGACCCAGTACTTC